This passage covers 20 T cell receptor beta chains from one sample sequenced in a study of T cell responses to AZD1222 COVID-19 vaccine. TCRdb keeps only in-frame clones here, not all; method: immunoSEQ multiplex PCR. Of approximately 70,000 clones listed, 82% are singletons. The specimen was peripheral blood, collected on day 0 of AZD1222 vaccination. The origin of the receptors is an adult in good health.

In the case of this clone: Other DNA sequences from this sample encode an identical CDR3 as well. The chain joins TRBV3-1 (or the pseudogene TRBV3-2) to TRBJ1-2; TRBD1 is a possible D gene (6 bases). The V end was cut by 1 base, the J end by 4 bases, with 7 bases between. The CDR3 runs 13 residues. Germline V CDR1 and CDR2: LGHDT, YNNKEL (reference sequence). CDR3 nucleotides: TGTGCCAGCAGCCAAGGGACAGCCTATGGCTACACCTTC. This encodes CASSQGTAYGYTF.

The chain joins TRBV7-8 to TRBJ1-4, with D maybe TRBD1 (6 bases). Germline V CDR1 and CDR2: SGHVS, FQNEAQ. Trimming removed 4 bases from V and 8 bases from J, with 11 bases in between. The CDR3 has 13 residues. CDR3 nucleotides: TGTGCCAGCAGCTCAGGGGTTTGGGAAAAACTGTTTTTT. Amino acid sequence: CASSSGVWEKLFF. Drawing the rest from reference TRBV7-8 and TRBJ1-4, the complete variable domain is GAGVSQSPRYKVAKRGQDVALRCDPISGHVSLFWYQQALGQGPEFLTYFQNEAQLDKSGLPSDRFFAERPEGSVSTLKIQRTQQEDSAVYLCASSSGVWEKLFFGSGTQLSVL.

The count of this clone is one. The chain employs TRBV7-9 and TRBJ1-1, with D maybe TRBD1 (6 bases). With 5 bases removed from V and 7 bases from J, the gap between germline ends came to 14 bases. The CDR3 runs 13 residues. CDR1 and CDR2 (germline): SEHNR, FQNEAQ (reference sequence). Written as DNA, the CDR3 is TGTGCCAGCAGCCCCAGGACAGAACGTGAAGCTTTCTTT. Translated, it gives CASSPRTEREAFF.

Only a few counts were recorded for this clone. J is TRBJ2-1 and V is TRBV7-6; 9 bases match TRBD1. The CDR3 consists of 16 residues. Germline CDR1 SGHVS, CDR2 FNYEAQ. J was trimmed by 6 bases and V by 1 base; bases with no gene match: 7. CDR3 nucleotide sequence: TGTGCCAGCAGCTTAGTGGGACAGGGTCCCCGCAATGAGCAGTTCTTC. Encoded protein: CASSLVGQGPRNEQFF.

The chain links TRBV6-2 or TRBV6-3 to TRBJ2-5; 7 bases match TRBD2. This CDR3 has 14 residues. Germline CDR1 is MNHEY and CDR2 is SVGEGT. After removal of 5 bases from V and 4 bases from J, the junction contained 7 bases not matched to a gene. CDR3: CASSKRTGGETQYF. DNA of the CDR3: TGTGCCAGCAGTAAACGTACGGGAGGAGAGACCCAGTACTTC.

The chain uses TRBV5-6 and TRBJ1-3, with D possibly TRBD1 on 6 matching bases. Looked up from germline, CDR1 is SGHDT and CDR2 is YYEEEE. This CDR3 has 18 amino acids. Trimming removed 3 bases from V and 0 bases from J, with 19 bases in between. The CDR3 sequence: CASSSLWGARSSGNTIYF. The CDR3 DNA sequence: TGTGCCAGCAGCTCCCTGTGGGGGGCTCGGAGCTCTGGAAACACCATATATTTT.

The V gene is TRBV13, the J gene TRBJ2-1; 8 nucleotides match TRBD2. CDR1 and CDR2 from the germline V gene are PRHDT and FYEKMQ (reference sequence). V gave up 5 bases and J gave up 8 bases; unmatched junction bases: 11. This CDR3 contains 15 residues. The CDR3 DNA reads as TGTGCCAGCAGCCCCCCCGGGGGGGGCGCTTATGAGCAGTTCTTC. It translates to CASSPPGGGAYEQFF.

CDR3 DNA: TGTGCCAGCAGCCCCTCCCGGCGGCTAGCGGGGCGCGATGAGCAGTTCTTC. This translates into CASSPSRRLAGRDEQFF. The V call is TRBV14, the J call TRBJ2-1; 9 bases are a match to TRBD2. After removal of 4 bases from V and 8 bases from J, the junction contained 15 bases not matched to a gene. The germline CDR1 and CDR2 sequences are SGHDN and FVKESK. CDR3 length: 17 amino acids. The whole variable domain, filled in from reference TRBV14 and TRBJ2-1, reads EAGVTQFPSHSVIEKGQTVTLRCDPISGHDNLYWYRRVMGKEIKFLLHFVKESKQDESGMPNNRFLAERTGGTYSTLKVQPAELEDSGVYFCASSPSRRLAGRDEQFFGPGTRLTVL.

The rearrangement links TRBV29-1 to TRBJ1-5, with D perhaps TRBD1 (5 bases). Looked up from germline, CDR1 is SQVTM and CDR2 is ANQGSEA. V dropped 4 bases and J dropped 1 base, with 8 bases sitting between them. This CDR3 region has 13 residues. This CDR3 reads CSVGDESNQPQHF. As DNA, the CDR3 is TGCAGCGTTGGGGACGAAAGCAATCAGCCCCAGCATTTT.

V and J are TRBV4-1 and TRBJ1-5; a weak D match, TRBD1 (6 bases). V gave up 1 base and J gave up 3 bases, with 10 bases separating them. This CDR3 is built from 15 residues. Germline-derived CDR1 and CDR2 are MGHRA and YSYEKL. CDR3 residues: CASSQVDRPNQPQHF. CDR3 nucleotides: TGCGCCAGCAGCCAAGTGGACAGACCCAATCAGCCCCAGCATTTT.

The rearrangement uses TRBV5-4 and TRBJ1-2, with 7 bases aligning to TRBD1. The germline V gene has CDR1 SGHNT and CDR2 YYREEE (reference sequence). The ends lost 3 bases at V and 8 bases at J; junction bases unmatched: 7. This CDR3 contains 13 residues. CDR3 DNA sequence: TGTGCCAGCAGCTCCCAGGGGGGGTTGGGCTACACCTTC. This encodes CASSSQGGLGYTF.

The chain carries TRBV6-6 and TRBJ2-3; 12 bases align to TRBD2. Trimming removed 6 bases from V and 6 bases from J; junction bases left unmatched: 7. The CDR3 is made up of 15 amino acids. Germline V CDR1 and CDR2: MNHNY, SVGAGI (reference sequence). DNA of the CDR3: TGTGCCAGCAGCGCCACTAGCGGGGGGCGGGATACGCAGTATTTT. Translated: CASSATSGGRDTQYF.

This clone was detected a few times. CDR3 bases: TGTGCCAGCAGCTTAGAAATGGGGGACGCCGGGGATACGCAGTATTTT. Protein product: CASSLEMGDAGDTQYF. V and J are TRBV7-6 and TRBJ2-3; TRBD1 or TRBD2 may be the D gene (5 bases each). The length of the CDR3 is 16 residues. Per germline, CDR1 SGHVS and CDR2 FNYEAQ. Trimming stripped 1 base from V and 6 bases from J, with 17 bases between.

This chain connects TRBV29-1 to TRBJ2-2, with 7 bases fitting TRBD1. In germline, CDR1 is SQVTM, CDR2 ANQGSEA. V gave up 7 bases and J gave up 0 bases; unmatched junction bases: 2. This CDR3 is 13 amino acids long. CDR3 region: CSAQGANTGELFF. The CDR3, as DNA: TGCAGCGCCCAGGGGGCGAACACCGGGGAGCTGTTTTTT.

CDR3 nucleotide sequence: TGTGCCAGTAGTATGGGAGGGGTAGCCAAAAACATTCAGTACTTC. Translation: CASSMGGVAKNIQYF. The V and J genes are TRBV19 and TRBJ2-4; 7 bases match TRBD2. Germline assignment: CDR1 LNHDA and CDR2 SQIVND (reference sequence). Trimming at V came to 3 bases and at J to 0 bases, leaving 2 bases not matched to a gene. The CDR3 loop spans 15 amino acids.

The CDR3 nucleotides read TGCAGCGTTGCCGGGACTAGCGCCTACGAGCAGTACTTC. The encoded protein is CSVAGTSAYEQYF. The V call is TRBV29-1, the J call TRBJ2-7; 10 bases map to TRBD2. CDR1 and CDR2 from the germline V gene are SQVTM and ANQGSEA. The V gene end was trimmed by 4 bases and the J gene end by 2 bases; junction bases not matched to a gene: 2. This CDR3 has 13 residues.

The chain has TRBV6-6 and TRBJ2-1, with D possibly matching TRBD2 (5 bases). The ends were cut back, 3 bases at V and 7 bases at J, with 7 bases in the middle. The germline CDR1 and CDR2 sequences are MNHNY and SVGAGI (reference sequence). The length of the CDR3 is 12 residues. CDR3: CASSYGGNEQFF. The CDR3 bases are TGTGCCAGCAGTTATGGCGGGAATGAGCAGTTCTTC.

The rearrangement uses TRBV3-1 (or the pseudogene TRBV3-2) and TRBJ1-2, with 7 bases lining up with TRBD1. V trimming: 6 bases; J trimming: 6 bases; junction bases outside the gene matches: 7. Germline V lookup: CDR1 LGHDT, CDR2 YNNKEL (reference sequence). The CDR3 is made up of 13 amino acids. CDR3 in amino acids: CASRYRGEDGYTF. The CDR3 DNA sequence: TGTGCCAGCAGGTACAGGGGCGAAGATGGCTACACCTTC.

A note on this clone: A junction boundary mismatches the germline segment, possibly from a read error. This rearrangement joins TRBV5-1 to TRBJ1-1, with 10 bases lining up with TRBD1. Germline V gene sequence: CDR1 SGHRS, CDR2 YFSETQ. CDR3 length: 13 amino acids. DNA of the CDR3: TGCGCCAGCACGGGACAGGGGAACGCTGAAGCTTTCTTT. Encoded protein: CASTGQGNAEAFF.

This clone was picked up a small number of times. The chain carries TRBV11-2 and TRBJ1-1; D gene ambiguous. V dropped 3 bases and J dropped 1 base, with 6 bases sitting between them. There are 13 residues in the CDR3. Germline V gives CDR1 SGHAT, CDR2 FQNNGV. As DNA, the CDR3 is TGTGCCAGCAGCTTCAGTGCGAACACTGAAGCTTTCTTT. Protein product: CASSFSANTEAFF. Supplemented by reference TRBV11-2 and TRBJ1-1, the full variable domain reads EAGVAQSPRYKIIEKRQSVAFWCNPISGHATLYWYQQILGQGPKLLIQFQNNGVVDDSQLPKDRFSAERLKGVDSTLKIQPAKLEDSAVYLCASSFSANTEAFFGQGTRLTVV.